One T cell receptor beta chain is described in this entry. Assay used: immunoSEQ multiplex PCR; TCRdb lists only in-frame clones, some missing. The top ten hold approximately 5.9% of the sample, which has around 300,000 clones, about nine tenths seen once. Described treatment: roughly 19 received Ad26.COV2.S at low or high dose, single or two shots; roughly 5 received placebo; per-sample allocation not given. The investigators took samples on day 63 after the first vaccine or placebo injection. Unmatched junction bases numbered 6, after V lost 6 bases and J lost 3 bases. Germline assignment: CDR1 KGHSH and CDR2 LQKENI. The CDR3 consists of 15 residues. This entry belongs to a study of Ad26.COV2.S vaccination and SARS-CoV-2 variants.

The clonotype comes from a person between 18 and 60 years old who received the Ad26.COV2.S COVID-19 vaccine or a placebo. This chain uses TRBV18 with TRBJ1-4, with TRBD1 matching over 8 bases. Source: peripheral blood, taken in a trial of Ad26.COV2.S vaccine versus placebo. The CDR3 DNA sequence: TGTGCCAGCTCGGTTCAGGGGGCACCTAATGAAAAACTGTTTTTT. Translating gives CASSVQGAPNEKLFF.